The 19 T cell receptor beta chains listed next were all sequenced from one sample in a study of cytomegalovirus exposure and HLA in healthy donors. The primer mix had 60 Vbeta and 13 Jbeta primers. The method was immunoSEQ multiplex PCR; TCRdb's version includes in-frame clones alone and lacks a portion of them. Of some 170,000 clones detected, 72% appear once; the ten largest clones hold about 2.5%. The sequenced material came from PBMCs. The source of these receptors is a human donor in good health.

The V and J genes are TRBV6-6 and TRBJ2-3, with a weak D call TRBD2 (6 bases). Trimming pared 5 bases from V and 2 bases from J, leaving 11 bases between. This CDR3 contains 14 residues. Per the germline V gene, CDR1 is MNHNY and CDR2 is SVGAGI (reference sequence). CDR3 sequence reads: CASSTRDSTDTQYF. The CDR3 bases are TGTGCCAGCAGTACCCGGGACTCCACAGATACGCAGTATTTT.

The chain carries TRBV6-6 and TRBJ2-7; 10 bases are shared with TRBD1. The CDR3 contains 16 residues. Per the germline V gene, CDR1 is MNHNY and CDR2 is SVGAGI (reference sequence). With V trimmed by 6 bases and J by 6 bases, 14 bases remained unmatched. CDR3 coding DNA: TGTGCCAGCAGCCAACCCGGGACAGGGGATTCGGGCGAGCAGTACTTC. As protein: CASSQPGTGDSGEQYF.

V gene TRBV15 combines with J gene TRBJ1-1, with TRBD1 identical over 7 bases. The CDR3 runs 16 residues. After removal of 5 bases from V and 4 bases from J, the junction contained 13 bases not matched to a gene. CDR1 and CDR2 (germline): LNHNV, YYDKDF (reference sequence). The CDR3 DNA sequence: TGTGCCACCAGCGAGTCGGACAGGTCCTACCTCACTGAAGCTTTCTTT. Translating it yields CATSESDRSYLTEAFF.

This clone was detected only a few times. The chain carries TRBV5-1 and TRBJ1-2; TRBD1 matches 10 bases. This CDR3 is 16 amino acids long. Germline-derived CDR1 and CDR2 are SGHRS and YFSETQ. The J segment lost 6 bases and the V segment lost 3 bases, leaving 11 bases of the junction unmatched. The CDR3 coding sequence is TGCGCCAGCAGCTCGGGGGGGAGACAGGGGGCTGATGGCTACACCTTC. Translating gives CASSSGGRQGADGYTF.

In this sample, this clone turned up a few times. The chain employs TRBV2 and TRBJ2-3; TRBD2 agrees at 13 bases. V was pared by 5 bases and J by 2 bases, with 7 bases of the junction left unmatched. Germline V lookup: CDR1 SNHLY, CDR2 FYNNEI. The CDR3 spans 17 residues. For the CDR3, the DNA is TGTGCCAGCAGTTTTAGACTAGCGGGGGGTAACACAGATACGCAGTATTTT. Protein product: CASSFRLAGGNTDTQYF.

This rearrangement joins TRBV19 to TRBJ2-1, with D tentatively TRBD1 (7 bases). The CDR3 has 15 residues. Germline V gives CDR1 LNHDA, CDR2 SQIVND (reference sequence). Trimming took 4 bases from V and 3 from J, leaving 13 bases between them. The CDR3 sequence is CASSTGQGGYNEQFF. The CDR3 DNA sequence: TGTGCCAGTAGTACCGGTCAGGGGGGCTACAATGAGCAGTTCTTC.

The chain employs TRBV5-1 and TRBJ2-7; maybe TRBD1 (6 bases). CDR1 is SGHRS, CDR2 YFSETQ, per germline. Trimming removed 3 bases at V and 2 bases at J, with 12 bases between. The CDR3 sequence is 14 residues long. DNA of the CDR3: TGCGCCAGCAGCTCCGGGACACCGACCTACGAGCAGTACTTC. Its protein is CASSSGTPTYEQYF.

This clone occurred a few times. The chain uses TRBV5-5 and TRBJ1-6; 10 bases match TRBD1. Per the germline V gene, CDR1 is SGHKS and CDR2 is YYEKEE (reference sequence). Germline trimming cut 2 bases from V and 9 bases from J; bases unmatched to any gene: 5. The CDR3 loop spans 15 amino acids. The CDR3 is CASSFWDRGLSPLHF. The DNA of the CDR3 is TGTGCCAGCAGCTTCTGGGACAGGGGTCTTTCACCCCTCCACTTT.

This chain connects TRBV30 to TRBJ2-1; 7 bases line up with TRBD1. The CDR3 is 11 amino acids. V shed 4 bases and J 9 bases; nucleotides not matched to a gene: 3. The germline V gene has CDR1 GTSNPN and CDR2 SVGIG (reference sequence). For the CDR3, the DNA is TGTGCCTGGACCCCAGGGGGTGAGCAGTTCTTC. Residues: CAWTPGGEQFF. Complete variable domain (other parts from reference TRBV30 and TRBJ2-1): SQTIHQWPATLVQPVGSPLSLECTVEGTSNPNLYWYRQAAGRGLQLLFYSVGIGQISSEVPQNLSASRPQDRQFILSSKKLLLSDSGFYLCAWTPGGEQFFGPGTRLTVL.

DNA for the CDR3: TGTGCCTGGAGTTCCATTAGAGGGACCCAGTACTTC. The encoded protein is CAWSSIRGTQYF. This chain uses TRBV30 with TRBJ2-5, with no clear D. V gave up 2 bases and J gave up 7 bases, with 11 bases separating them. This CDR3 contains 12 residues. The germline V gene has CDR1 GTSNPN and CDR2 SVGIG (reference sequence).

This chain connects TRBV6-5 to TRBJ1-2, with D unresolved. CDR1 is MNHEY, CDR2 SVGAGI, per germline. The ends were cut back, 8 bases at V and 8 bases at J, with 18 bases in the middle. The CDR3 runs to 13 residues. The CDR3 protein is CASLKGGRGGYTF. CDR3 in DNA: TGTGCCAGCCTTAAGGGAGGGCGGGGAGGCTACACCTTC.

This chain joins TRBV6-1 and TRBJ2-2, with 7 bases fitting TRBD1. V shed 2 bases and J 2 bases; nucleotides not matched to a gene: 5. This CDR3 has 16 residues. Germline values: CDR1 MNHNS, CDR2 SASEGT. CDR3 DNA sequence: TGTGCCAGCAGTGAATTCGGACAGGTTAACACCGGGGAGCTGTTTTTT. Its protein product is CASSEFGQVNTGELFF.

The V call is TRBV4-3, the J call TRBJ2-7; 8 nucleotides align to TRBD2. The V gene end was trimmed by 4 bases and the J gene end by 4 bases; junction bases not matched to a gene: 9. The CDR3 sequence is 15 residues long. The germline gives CDR1 LGHNA, CDR2 YSLEER. CDR3 region: CASSLDAGGGYEQYF. CDR3 coding DNA: TGCGCCAGCAGCCTCGACGCGGGGGGCGGGTACGAGCAGTACTTC.

This clone appeared a few times. The genes are TRBV18 and TRBJ1-5, with 12 bases that match TRBD1. CDR3 size: 16 residues. J lost 6 bases, V lost 6 bases, and 9 bases had no gene match. The germline CDR1 and CDR2 sequences are KGHSH and LQKENI. In DNA, the CDR3 is TGTGCCAGCTCCGGTCCGGGGACAGGGGGCTCTCAGCCCCAGCATTTT. This encodes CASSGPGTGGSQPQHF.

V usage is TRBV7-3 and J usage is TRBJ2-5; TRBD2 matches 14 bases. The CDR3 runs 17 residues. V dropped 5 bases and J dropped 5; count of bases not matched to a gene: 10. Germline V gives CDR1 SGHTA, CDR2 FQGTGA. DNA of the CDR3: TGTGCCAGCAGCCCCGGACTAGCGGGGGGCGGGGGGGAGACCCAGTACTTC. Protein: CASSPGLAGGGGETQYF.

The CDR3 protein is CSVEDRLYNSPLHF. The CDR3, as DNA: TGCAGCGTTGAAGATCGACTCTATAATTCACCCCTCCACTTT. The V gene is TRBV29-1, the J gene TRBJ1-6; no reliable D call. The germline V gene encodes CDR1 SQVTM and CDR2 ANQGSEA. V dropped 0 bases and J dropped 3 bases, with 6 bases sitting between them. This CDR3 has 14 residues.

The chain is built from TRBV2 and TRBJ2-5; D may be TRBD2 (7 bases). The V gene's germline CDR1 is SNHLY and CDR2 FYNNEI. CDR3 length: 14 amino acids. The V and J ends lost 6 bases and 5 bases respectively, with 16 bases between them. CDR3 nucleotides: TGTGCCAGCAGAAAAAGGGGGGGAGGGGAGACCCAGTACTTC. Its protein is CASRKRGGGETQYF.

This chain links TRBV11-3 with TRBJ2-1, with 11 bases fitting TRBD1. Germline-derived CDR1 and CDR2 are SGHNT and YENEEA. J lost 9 bases, V lost 8 bases, and 9 bases had no gene match. The CDR3 is 14 residues long. The CDR3 region has the DNA TGTGCCAGCGGAAAAAGGGGACAGGGGGGTGAGCAGTTCTTC. Its protein is CASGKRGQGGEQFF.

The chain recombines TRBV6-5 with TRBJ2-1; maybe TRBD1 (6 bases). Looked up from germline, CDR1 is MNHEY and CDR2 is SVGAGI. V lost 6 bases and J 6 bases, leaving 12 bases between the germline ends. The CDR3 totals 13 residues. CDR3 coding DNA: TGTGCCAGCAGCTCGCCAGGGGTCAATGAGCAGTTCTTC. Protein sequence: CASSSPGVNEQFF.